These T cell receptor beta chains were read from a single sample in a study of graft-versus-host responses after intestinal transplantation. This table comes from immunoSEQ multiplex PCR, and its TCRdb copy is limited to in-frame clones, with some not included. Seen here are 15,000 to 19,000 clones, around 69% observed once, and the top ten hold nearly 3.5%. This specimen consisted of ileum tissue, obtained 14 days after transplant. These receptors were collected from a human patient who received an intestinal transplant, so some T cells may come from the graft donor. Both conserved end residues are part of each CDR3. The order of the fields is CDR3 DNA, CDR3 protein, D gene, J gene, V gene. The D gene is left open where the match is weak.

TGTGCCTGGACGGTGGGCGGAAACACCATATATTTT,CAWTVGGNTIYF,NA,TRBJ1-3,TRBV30
TGCGCCAGTGAAACAGGGGGCTACATAGGAGAGACCCAGTACTTC,CASETGGYIGETQYF,TRBD1,TRBJ2-5,TRBV5-1
TGTGCTAGTGGAACCGGGACGTACTACAATGAGCAGTTCTTC,CASGTGTYYNEQFF,NA,TRBJ2-1,TRBV12-5
TGCAGCGTTGAAGAGGGGGCTGATTACGAGCAGTACTTC,CSVEEGADYEQYF,NA,TRBJ2-7,TRBV29-1
TGTGCCAGCACCCCAGACAGGGGGATAAGGACTGAAGCTTTCTTT,CASTPDRGIRTEAFF,TRBD1,TRBJ1-1,TRBV9
TGTGCCTGGAATTCCGACCAGAACACCATATATTTT,CAWNSDQNTIYF,NA,TRBJ1-3,TRBV30
TGTGCCAGCAAGAGGGGGACAGATACGCAGTATTTT,CASKRGTDTQYF,NA,TRBJ2-3,TRBV2
TGCGCCAGCAGTGAGTCGGGGAGGGAGACCCAGTACTTC,CASSESGRETQYF,NA,TRBJ2-5,TRBV10-2
TGTGCCAGCAGCTTAGCGGGAGCCCCCAATGAGCAGTTCTTC,CASSLAGAPNEQFF,TRBD2,TRBJ2-1,TRBV5-6
TGTGCCAGTAGTACCACAGCGTACACTGAAGCTTTCTTT,CASSTTAYTEAFF,NA,TRBJ1-1,TRBV19
TGTGCCAGCACTAAACCGGGGCTAGCGGGAGCTGGTGAGCAGTTCTTC,CASTKPGLAGAGEQFF,TRBD2,TRBJ2-1,TRBV28
TGCGCCAGCAGCCAAGGTCCGGGACTAGCGGGTAGCGAGCAGTACTTC,CASSQGPGLAGSEQYF,TRBD2,TRBJ2-7,TRBV4-1
TGTGCCAGCTCACCACTTCCAGGGCCCTACGAGCAGTACTTC,CASSPLPGPYEQYF,NA,TRBJ2-7,TRBV18
TGCAGCGTTCAAGCCACAGTCAACACTGAAGCTTTCTTT,CSVQATVNTEAFF,NA,TRBJ1-1,TRBV29-1
TGTGCCAGCAGTTCGACGACAGGGGCTGGGGCCAACGTCCTGACTTTC,CASSSTTGAGANVLTF,TRBD1,TRBJ2-6,TRBV6-5
TGCAGCGTTTTAGCGGGAGGTGAGACCCAGTACTTC,CSVLAGGETQYF,TRBD2,TRBJ2-5,TRBV29-1
TGTGCCAGCAGCTCCCCGACTAGCGGGGGGGCCTACGAGCAGTACTTC,CASSSPTSGGAYEQYF,TRBD2,TRBJ2-7,TRBV9